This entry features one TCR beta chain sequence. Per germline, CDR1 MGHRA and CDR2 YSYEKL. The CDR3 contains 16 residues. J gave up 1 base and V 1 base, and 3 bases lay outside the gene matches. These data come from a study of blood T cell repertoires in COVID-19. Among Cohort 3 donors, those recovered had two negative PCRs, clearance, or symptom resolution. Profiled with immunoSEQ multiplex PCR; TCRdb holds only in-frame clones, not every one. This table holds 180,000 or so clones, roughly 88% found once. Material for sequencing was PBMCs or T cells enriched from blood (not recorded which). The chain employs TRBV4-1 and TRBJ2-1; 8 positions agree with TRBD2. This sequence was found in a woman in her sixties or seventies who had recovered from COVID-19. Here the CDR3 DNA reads TGCGCCAGCAGCCAAGTCGGACTAGCTTCCTACAATGAGCAGTTCTTC. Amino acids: CASSQVGLASYNEQFF.